This T cell receptor (beta chain) is from a study of graft-versus-host responses after intestinal transplantation. Study as a whole: Recipients were given multivisceral, liver-intestinal, or isolated intestinal transplants. Recipients across the board were started on anti-thymocyte globulin induction, then kept on tacrolimus and steroids for about 3 years.

General study points: Detected in recipient marrow were GvH clones, some of which were first observed in ileum or blood. Peak circulating GvH clone levels tracked with early post-transplant HvG declines.

With V trimmed by 2 bases and J by 13 bases, 15 bases remained unmatched. This CDR3 has 15 residues. CDR1 and CDR2 (germline): LNHDA, SQIVND (reference sequence). This clone was counted a single time. Its antigen is not known. Libraries were prepared by immunoSEQ multiplex PCR; TCRdb keeps only in-frame clonotypes and omits some of them. The table records approximately 68,000 clones, 85% to 90% of them present only once. The chain links TRBV19 to TRBJ2-3; the match to TRBD2 covers 7 bases. The clonotype was recovered from a human donor who was the organ donor for an intestinal transplant. Sequencing used unstimulated CD8+ T cells sorted from spleen or lymph node cells, obtained before transplant. DNA for the CDR3: TGTGCCAGTAGTATACTCCCAGGGTCCCGGACTAGTAAGTATTTT. This translates into CASSILPGSRTSKYF.